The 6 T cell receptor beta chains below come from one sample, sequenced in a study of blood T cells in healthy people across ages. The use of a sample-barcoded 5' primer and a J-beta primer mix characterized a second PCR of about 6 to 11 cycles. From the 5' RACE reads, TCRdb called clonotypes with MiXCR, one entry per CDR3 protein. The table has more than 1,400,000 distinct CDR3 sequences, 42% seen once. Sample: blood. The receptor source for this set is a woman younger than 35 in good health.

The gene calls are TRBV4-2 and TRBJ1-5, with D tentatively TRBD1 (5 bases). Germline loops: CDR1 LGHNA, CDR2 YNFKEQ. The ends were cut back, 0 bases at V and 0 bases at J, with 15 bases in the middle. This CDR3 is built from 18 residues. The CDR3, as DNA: TGTGCCAGCAGCCAAGAAGTCCCCAGGGCCTATAGCAATCAGCCCCAGCATTTT. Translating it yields CASSQEVPRAYSNQPQHF.

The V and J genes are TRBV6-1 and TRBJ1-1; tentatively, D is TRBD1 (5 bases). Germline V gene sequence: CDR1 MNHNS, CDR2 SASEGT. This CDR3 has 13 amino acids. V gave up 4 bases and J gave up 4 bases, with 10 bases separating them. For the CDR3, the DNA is TGTGCCAGCAGTGCCGACAGTCGCACTGAAGCTTTCTTT. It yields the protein CASSADSRTEAFF.

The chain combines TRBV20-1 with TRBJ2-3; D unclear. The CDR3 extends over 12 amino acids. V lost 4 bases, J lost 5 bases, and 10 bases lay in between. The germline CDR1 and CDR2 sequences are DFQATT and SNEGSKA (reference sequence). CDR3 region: CSATTWEDTQYF. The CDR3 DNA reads TGCAGTGCTACCACCTGGGAAGATACGCAGTATTTT.

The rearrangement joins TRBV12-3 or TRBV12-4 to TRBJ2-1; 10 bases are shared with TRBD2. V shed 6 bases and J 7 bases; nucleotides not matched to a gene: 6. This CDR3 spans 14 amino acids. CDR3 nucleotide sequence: TGTGCCAGCAGCACGGGACTAGCGTGGAATGAGCAGTTCTTC. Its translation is CASSTGLAWNEQFF.

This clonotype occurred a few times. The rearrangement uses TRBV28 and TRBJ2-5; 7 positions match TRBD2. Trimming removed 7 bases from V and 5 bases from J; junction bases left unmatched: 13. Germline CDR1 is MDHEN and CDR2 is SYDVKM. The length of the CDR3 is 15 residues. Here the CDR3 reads CASKIPSGTGETQYF. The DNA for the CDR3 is TGTGCCAGCAAAATTCCTAGCGGCACGGGGGAGACCCAGTACTTC.

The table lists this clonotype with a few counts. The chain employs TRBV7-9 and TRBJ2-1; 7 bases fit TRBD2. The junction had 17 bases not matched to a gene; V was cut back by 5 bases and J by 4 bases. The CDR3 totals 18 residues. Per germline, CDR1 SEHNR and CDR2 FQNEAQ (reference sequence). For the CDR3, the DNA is TGTGCCAGCAGCCCCCTCAGGGCGGGAGCCATCCGATACAATGAGCAGTTCTTC. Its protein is CASSPLRAGAIRYNEQFF.